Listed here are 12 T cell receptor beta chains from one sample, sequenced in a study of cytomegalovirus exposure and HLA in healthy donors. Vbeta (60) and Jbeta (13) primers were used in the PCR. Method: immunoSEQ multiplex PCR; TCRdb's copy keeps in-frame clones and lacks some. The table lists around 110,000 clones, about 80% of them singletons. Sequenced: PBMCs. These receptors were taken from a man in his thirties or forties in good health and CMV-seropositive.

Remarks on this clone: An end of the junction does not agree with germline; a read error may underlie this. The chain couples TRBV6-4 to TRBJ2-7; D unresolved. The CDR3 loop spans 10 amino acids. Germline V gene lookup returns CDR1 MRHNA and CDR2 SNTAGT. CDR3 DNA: TGTGCCAGCAGTGGGTACGAGCAATACTTC. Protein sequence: CASSGYEQYF.

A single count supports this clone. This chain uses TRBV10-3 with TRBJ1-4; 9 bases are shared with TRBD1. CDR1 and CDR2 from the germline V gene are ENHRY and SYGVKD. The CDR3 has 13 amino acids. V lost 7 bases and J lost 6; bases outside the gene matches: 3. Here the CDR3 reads CAIKRTGDEKLFF. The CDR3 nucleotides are TGTGCCATCAAAAGGACAGGGGATGAAAAACTGTTTTTT.

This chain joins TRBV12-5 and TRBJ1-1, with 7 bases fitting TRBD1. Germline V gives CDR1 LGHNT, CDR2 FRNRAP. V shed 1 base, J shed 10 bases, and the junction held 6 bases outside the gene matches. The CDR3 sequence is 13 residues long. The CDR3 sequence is CASGLEDRAGAFF. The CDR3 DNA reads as TGTGCTAGTGGTTTGGAAGACAGGGCCGGAGCTTTCTTT. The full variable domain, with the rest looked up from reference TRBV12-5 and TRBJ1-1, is DARVTQTPRHKVTEMGQEVTMRCQPILGHNTVFWYRQTMMQGLELLAYFRNRAPLDDSGMPKDRFSAEMPDATLATLKIQPSEPRDSAVYFCASGLEDRAGAFFGQGTRLTVV.

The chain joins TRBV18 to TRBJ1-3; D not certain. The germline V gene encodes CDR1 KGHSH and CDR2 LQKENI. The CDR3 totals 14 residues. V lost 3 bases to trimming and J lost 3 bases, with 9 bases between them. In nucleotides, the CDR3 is TGTGCCAGCTCACCCGCAGGAGGTGGAAACACCATATATTTT. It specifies CASSPAGGGNTIYF.

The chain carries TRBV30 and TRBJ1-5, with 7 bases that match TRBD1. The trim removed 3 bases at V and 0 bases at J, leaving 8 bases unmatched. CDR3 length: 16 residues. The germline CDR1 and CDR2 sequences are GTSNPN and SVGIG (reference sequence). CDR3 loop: CAWSRTGKNSNQPQHF. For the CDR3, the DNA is TGTGCCTGGAGCAGGACAGGAAAAAATAGCAATCAGCCCCAGCATTTT. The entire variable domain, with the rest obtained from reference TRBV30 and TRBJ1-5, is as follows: SQTIHQWPATLVQPVGSPLSLECTVEGTSNPNLYWYRQAAGRGLQLLFYSVGIGQISSEVPQNLSASRPQDRQFILSSKKLLLSDSGFYLCAWSRTGKNSNQPQHFGDGTRLSIL.

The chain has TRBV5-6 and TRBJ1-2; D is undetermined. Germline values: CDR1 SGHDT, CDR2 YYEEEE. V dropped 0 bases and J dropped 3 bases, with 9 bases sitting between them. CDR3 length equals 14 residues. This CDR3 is CASSLDMGDYGYTF. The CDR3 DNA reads TGTGCCAGCAGCTTGGATATGGGCGACTATGGCTACACCTTC.

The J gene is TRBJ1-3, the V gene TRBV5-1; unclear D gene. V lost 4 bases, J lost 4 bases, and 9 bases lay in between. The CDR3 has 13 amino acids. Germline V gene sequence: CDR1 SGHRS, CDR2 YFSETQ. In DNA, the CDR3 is TGCGCCAGCAGCGACTCTGAAGGAAACACCATATATTTT. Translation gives CASSDSEGNTIYF.

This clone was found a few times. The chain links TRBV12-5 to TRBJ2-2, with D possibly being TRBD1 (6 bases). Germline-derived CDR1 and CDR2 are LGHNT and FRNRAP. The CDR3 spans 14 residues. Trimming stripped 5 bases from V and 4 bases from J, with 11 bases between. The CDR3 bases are TGTGCTAGTGGTAATCACAGGGCCACCGGGGAGCTGTTTTTT. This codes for CASGNHRATGELFF. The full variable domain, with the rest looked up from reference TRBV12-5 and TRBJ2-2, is DARVTQTPRHKVTEMGQEVTMRCQPILGHNTVFWYRQTMMQGLELLAYFRNRAPLDDSGMPKDRFSAEMPDATLATLKIQPSEPRDSAVYFCASGNHRATGELFFGEGSRLTVL.

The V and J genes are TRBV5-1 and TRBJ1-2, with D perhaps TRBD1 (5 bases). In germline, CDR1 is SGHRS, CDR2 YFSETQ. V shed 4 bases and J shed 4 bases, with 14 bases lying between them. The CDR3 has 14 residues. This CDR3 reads CASSTGDTLYGYTF. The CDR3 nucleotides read TGCGCCAGCAGCACAGGTGACACGCTCTATGGCTACACCTTC. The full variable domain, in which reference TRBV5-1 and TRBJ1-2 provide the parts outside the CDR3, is KAGVTQTPRYLIKTRGQQVTLSCSPISGHRSVSWYQQTPGQGLQFLFEYFSETQRNKGNFPGRFSGRQFSNSRSEMNVSTLELGDSALYLCASSTGDTLYGYTFGSGTRLTVV.

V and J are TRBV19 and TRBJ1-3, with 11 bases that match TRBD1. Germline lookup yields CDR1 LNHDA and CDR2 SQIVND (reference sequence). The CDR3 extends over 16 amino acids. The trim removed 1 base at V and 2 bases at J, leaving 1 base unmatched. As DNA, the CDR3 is TGTGCCAGTAGTATAGGGGACAGGGGGACTGGAAACACCATATATTTT. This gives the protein CASSIGDRGTGNTIYF.

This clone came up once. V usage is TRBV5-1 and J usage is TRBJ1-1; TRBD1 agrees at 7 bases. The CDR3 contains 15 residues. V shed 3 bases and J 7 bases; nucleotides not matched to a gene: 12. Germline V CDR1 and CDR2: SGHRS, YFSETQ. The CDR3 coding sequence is TGCGCCAGCAGCTCCCAAAGTAACAGGGGAAGTGAAGCTTTCTTT. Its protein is CASSSQSNRGSEAFF. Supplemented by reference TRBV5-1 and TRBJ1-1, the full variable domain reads KAGVTQTPRYLIKTRGQQVTLSCSPISGHRSVSWYQQTPGQGLQFLFEYFSETQRNKGNFPGRFSGRQFSNSRSEMNVSTLELGDSALYLCASSSQSNRGSEAFFGQGTRLTVV.

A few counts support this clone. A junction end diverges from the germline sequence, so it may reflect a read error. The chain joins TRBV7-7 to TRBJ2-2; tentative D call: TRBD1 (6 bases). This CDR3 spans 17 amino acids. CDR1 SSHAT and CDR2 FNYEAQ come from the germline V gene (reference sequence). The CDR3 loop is CASSSSGATLVSGELFF. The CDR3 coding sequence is TGTGCTAGCAGCTCTTCAGGGGCCACTCTCGTTTCCGGGGAGCTGTTTTTT.